This T cell receptor beta chain was sequenced during a study of T cells after somatic rescue of genetic block. Only in-frame clones appear in the TCRdb table, and some are missing; sequencing was by immunoSEQ multiplex PCR. The sample holds more than 9,500 clones, around 74% seen once. Specimen: peripheral blood mononuclear cells (PBMCs). This sequence originates from a boy aged 10-17 years.

This CDR3 reads CASSFQSLAGVYEQYF. CDR3 sequence (DNA): TGCGCCAGCAGCTTTCAATCCCTAGCGGGAGTCTACGAGCAGTACTTC. The chain is built from TRBV5-1 and TRBJ2-7, with 10 bases aligning to TRBD2. The CDR3 runs 16 residues. Per germline, CDR1 SGHRS and CDR2 YFSETQ. V was clipped by 2 bases and J by 3 bases; unmatched bases: 8.